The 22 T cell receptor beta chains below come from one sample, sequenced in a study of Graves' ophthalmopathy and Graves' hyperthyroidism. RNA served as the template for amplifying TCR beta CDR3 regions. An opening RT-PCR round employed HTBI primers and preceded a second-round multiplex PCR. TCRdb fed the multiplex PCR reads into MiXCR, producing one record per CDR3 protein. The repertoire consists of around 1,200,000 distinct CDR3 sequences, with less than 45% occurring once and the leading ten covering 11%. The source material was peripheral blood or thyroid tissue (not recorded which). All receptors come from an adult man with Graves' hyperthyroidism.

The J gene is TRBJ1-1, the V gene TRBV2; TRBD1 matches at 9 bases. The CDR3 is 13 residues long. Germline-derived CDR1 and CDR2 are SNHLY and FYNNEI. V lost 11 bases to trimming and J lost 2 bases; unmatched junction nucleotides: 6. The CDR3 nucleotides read TGTGCCGGCCGGGACAGGGAAAACACTGAAGCTTTCTTT. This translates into CAGRDRENTEAFF.

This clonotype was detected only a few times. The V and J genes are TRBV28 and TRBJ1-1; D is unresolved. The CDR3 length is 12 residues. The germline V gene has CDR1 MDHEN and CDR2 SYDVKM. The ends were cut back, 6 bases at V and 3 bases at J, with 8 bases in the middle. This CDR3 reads CASRLLDTEAFF. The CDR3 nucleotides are TGTGCCAGCAGATTGTTGGACACTGAAGCTTTCTTT.

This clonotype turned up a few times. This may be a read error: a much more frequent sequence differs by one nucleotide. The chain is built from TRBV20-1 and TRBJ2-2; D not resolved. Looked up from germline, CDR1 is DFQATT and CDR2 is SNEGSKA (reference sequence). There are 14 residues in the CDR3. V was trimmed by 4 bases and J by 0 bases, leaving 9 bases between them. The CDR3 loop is CSAKEHSNTGELFF. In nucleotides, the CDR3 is TGCAGTGCTAAAGAGCACTCGAACACCGGGGAGCTGTTTTTT.

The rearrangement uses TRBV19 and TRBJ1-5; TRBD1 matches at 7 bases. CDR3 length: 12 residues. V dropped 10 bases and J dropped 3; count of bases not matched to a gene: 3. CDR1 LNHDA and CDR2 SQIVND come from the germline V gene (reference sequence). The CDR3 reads CATDRNNQPQHF. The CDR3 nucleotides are TGTGCCACGGACAGGAACAATCAGCCCCAGCATTTT.

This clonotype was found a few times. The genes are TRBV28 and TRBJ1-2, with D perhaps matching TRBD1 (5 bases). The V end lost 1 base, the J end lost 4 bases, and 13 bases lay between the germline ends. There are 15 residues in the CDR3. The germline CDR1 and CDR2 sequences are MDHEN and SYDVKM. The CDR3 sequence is CASSLFSGNSYGYTF. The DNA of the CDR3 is TGTGCCAGCAGTTTATTTTCAGGGAATAGCTATGGCTACACCTTC.

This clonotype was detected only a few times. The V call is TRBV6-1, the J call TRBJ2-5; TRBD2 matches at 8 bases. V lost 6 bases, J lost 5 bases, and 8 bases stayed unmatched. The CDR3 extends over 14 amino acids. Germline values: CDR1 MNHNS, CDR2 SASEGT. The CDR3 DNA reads TGTGCCAGCAGCCGGGGGGGCCCTCCCGAGACCCAGTACTTC. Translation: CASSRGGPPETQYF.

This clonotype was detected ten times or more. The CDR3 here is CSARGGGATNEKLFF. The CDR3 nucleotides are TGCAGTGCTCGAGGGGGAGGTGCAACTAATGAAAAACTGTTTTTT. This chain links TRBV20-1 with TRBJ1-4; tentatively, D is TRBD1 (6 bases). Trimming left V 5 bases short and J 0 bases short, with 13 bases between. The CDR3 extends over 15 amino acids. Germline V lookup: CDR1 DFQATT, CDR2 SNEGSKA (reference sequence).

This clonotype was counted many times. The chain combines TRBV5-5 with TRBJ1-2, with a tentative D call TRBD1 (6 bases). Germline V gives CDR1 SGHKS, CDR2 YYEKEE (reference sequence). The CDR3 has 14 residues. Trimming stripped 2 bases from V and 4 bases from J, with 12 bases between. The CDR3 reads CASSFTGAGYGYTF. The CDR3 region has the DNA TGTGCCAGCAGCTTCACGGGGGCCGGCTATGGCTACACCTTC.

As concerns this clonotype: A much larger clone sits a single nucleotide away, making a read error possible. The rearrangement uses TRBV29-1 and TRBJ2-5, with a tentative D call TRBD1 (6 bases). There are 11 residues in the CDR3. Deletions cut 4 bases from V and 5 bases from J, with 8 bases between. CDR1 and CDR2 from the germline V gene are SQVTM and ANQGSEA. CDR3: CSVVGGETQYF. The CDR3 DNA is TGCAGCGTTGTAGGGGGTGAGACCCAGTACTTC.

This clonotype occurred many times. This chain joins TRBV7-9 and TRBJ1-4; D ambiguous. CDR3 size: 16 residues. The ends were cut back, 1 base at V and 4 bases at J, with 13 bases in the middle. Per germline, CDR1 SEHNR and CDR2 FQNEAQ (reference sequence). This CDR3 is CASSLELLRSNEKLFF. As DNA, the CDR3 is TGTGCCAGCAGCTTAGAACTTTTGAGGAGTAATGAAAAACTGTTTTTT. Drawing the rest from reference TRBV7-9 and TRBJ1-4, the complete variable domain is DTGVSQNPRHKITKRGQNVTFRCDPISEHNRLYWYRQTLGQGPEFLTYFQNEAQLEKSRLLSDRFSAERPKGSFSTLEIQRTEQGDSAMYLCASSLELLRSNEKLFFGSGTQLSVL.

For the CDR3, the DNA is TGCAGTGCTAGAAAACCCGGGGTCCCGAGCAATCAGCCCCAGCATTTT. Translating it yields CSARKPGVPSNQPQHF. V gene TRBV20-1 combines with J gene TRBJ1-5; D gene ambiguous. The germline V and J ends were trimmed by 2 bases and 1 base, with 15 bases remaining between them. The CDR3 is made up of 16 amino acids. In germline, CDR1 is DFQATT, CDR2 SNEGSKA (reference sequence).

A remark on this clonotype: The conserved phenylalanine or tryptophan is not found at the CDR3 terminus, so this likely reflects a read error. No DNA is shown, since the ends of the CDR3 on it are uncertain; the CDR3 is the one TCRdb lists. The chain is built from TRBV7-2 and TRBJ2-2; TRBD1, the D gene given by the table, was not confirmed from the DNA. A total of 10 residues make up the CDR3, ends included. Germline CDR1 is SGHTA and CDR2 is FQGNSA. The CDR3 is CASSLVGGGR.

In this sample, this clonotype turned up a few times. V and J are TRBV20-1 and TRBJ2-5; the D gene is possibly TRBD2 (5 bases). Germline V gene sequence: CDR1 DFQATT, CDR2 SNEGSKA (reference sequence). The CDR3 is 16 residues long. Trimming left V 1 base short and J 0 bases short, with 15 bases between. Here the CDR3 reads CSARGRARGHQETQYF. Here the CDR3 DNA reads TGCAGTGCTAGAGGCCGGGCTAGAGGGCACCAAGAGACCCAGTACTTC.

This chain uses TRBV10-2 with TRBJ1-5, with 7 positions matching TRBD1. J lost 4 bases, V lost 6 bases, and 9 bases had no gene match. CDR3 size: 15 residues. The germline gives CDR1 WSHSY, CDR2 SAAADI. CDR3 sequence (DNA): TGCGCCAGCAGCAGCTATGACAGGGTGAATCAGCCCCAGCATTTT. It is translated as CASSSYDRVNQPQHF.

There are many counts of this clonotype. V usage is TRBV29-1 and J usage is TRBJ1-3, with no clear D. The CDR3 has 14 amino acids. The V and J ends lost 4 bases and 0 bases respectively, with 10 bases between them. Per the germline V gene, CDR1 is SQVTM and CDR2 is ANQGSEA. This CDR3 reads CSVGGQFSGNTIYF. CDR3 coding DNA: TGCAGCGTTGGCGGTCAGTTCTCTGGAAACACCATATATTTT. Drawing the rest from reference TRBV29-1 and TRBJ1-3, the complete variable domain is SAVISQKPSRDICQRGTSLTIQCQVDSQVTMMFWYRQQPGQSLTLIATANQGSEATYESGFVIDKFPISRPNLTFSTLTVSNMSPEDSSIYLCSVGGQFSGNTIYFGEGSWLTVV.

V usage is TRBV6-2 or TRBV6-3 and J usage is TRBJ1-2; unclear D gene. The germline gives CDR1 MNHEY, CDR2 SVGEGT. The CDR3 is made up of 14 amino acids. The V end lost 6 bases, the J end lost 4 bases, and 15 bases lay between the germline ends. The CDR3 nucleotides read TGTGCCAGCAGCCCGTCGTGGCGTCCCTATGGCTACACCTTC. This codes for CASSPSWRPYGYTF.

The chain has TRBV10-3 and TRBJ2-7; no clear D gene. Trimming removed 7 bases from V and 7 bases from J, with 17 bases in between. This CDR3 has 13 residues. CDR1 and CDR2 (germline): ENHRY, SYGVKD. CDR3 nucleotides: TGTGCCATCACGAGCGAAAACTACGATGAGCAGTACTTC. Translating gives CAITSENYDEQYF.

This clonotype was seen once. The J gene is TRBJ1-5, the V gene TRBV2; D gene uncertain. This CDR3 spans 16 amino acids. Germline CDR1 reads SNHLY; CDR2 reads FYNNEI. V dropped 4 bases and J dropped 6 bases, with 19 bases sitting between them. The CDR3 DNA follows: TGTGCCAGCAGTGCCCCGGGCTCTTTCTCGGGTCAGCCCCAGCATTTT. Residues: CASSAPGSFSGQPQHF.

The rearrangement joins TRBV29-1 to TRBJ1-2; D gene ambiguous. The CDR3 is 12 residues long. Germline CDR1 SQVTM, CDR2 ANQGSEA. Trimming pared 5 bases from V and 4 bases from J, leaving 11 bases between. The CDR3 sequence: CSVRTVIYGYTF. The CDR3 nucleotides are TGCAGCGTTCGGACCGTCATCTATGGCTACACCTTC.

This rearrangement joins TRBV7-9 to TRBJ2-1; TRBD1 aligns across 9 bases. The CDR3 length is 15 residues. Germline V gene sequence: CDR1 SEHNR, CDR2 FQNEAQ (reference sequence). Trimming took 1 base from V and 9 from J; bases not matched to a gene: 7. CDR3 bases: TGTGCCAGCAGCTTAGGACAGGGGGGGCCCTTTGAGCAGTTCTTC. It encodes CASSLGQGGPFEQFF.

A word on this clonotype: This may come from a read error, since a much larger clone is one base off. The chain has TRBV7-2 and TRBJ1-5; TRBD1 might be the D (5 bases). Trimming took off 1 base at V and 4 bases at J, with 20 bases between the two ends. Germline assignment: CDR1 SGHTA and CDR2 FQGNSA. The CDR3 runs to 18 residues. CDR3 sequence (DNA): TGTGCCAGCAGCTTAGATGTGGGGATTAGGCCAGGGAATCAGCCCCAGCATTTT. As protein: CASSLDVGIRPGNQPQHF. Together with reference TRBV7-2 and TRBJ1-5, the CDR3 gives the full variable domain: GAGVSQSPSNKVTEKGKDVELRCDPISGHTALYWYRQSLGQGLEFLIYFQGNSAPDKSGLPSDRFSAERTGGSVSTLTIQRTQQEDSAVYLCASSLDVGIRPGNQPQHFGDGTRLSIL.

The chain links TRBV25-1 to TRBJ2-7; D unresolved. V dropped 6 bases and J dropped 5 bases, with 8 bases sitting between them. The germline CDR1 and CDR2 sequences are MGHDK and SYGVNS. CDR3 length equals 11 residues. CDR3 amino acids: CASRDRNEQYF. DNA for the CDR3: TGTGCCAGCAGAGATCGAAACGAGCAGTACTTC.